Presented here are 10 T cell receptor beta chains from one specimen sequenced in a study of T cell responses to AZD1222 COVID-19 vaccine. Generated by immunoSEQ multiplex PCR, the TCRdb table keeps only in-frame clones and is missing some. The sample includes 150,000 to 200,000 clones, around 90% of them seen just once. Source: peripheral blood, taken 28 days after the second dose of the MenACWY control vaccine. The receptors were gathered from an adult who received the MenACWY meningococcal vaccine as a control.

The chain is built from TRBV6-6 and TRBJ2-5, with 7 bases matching TRBD2. CDR3 size: 15 residues. The germline gives CDR1 MNHNY, CDR2 SVGAGI (reference sequence). Unmatched junction bases numbered 5, after V lost 2 bases and J lost 2 bases. CDR3 in DNA: TGTGCCAGCAGTTACGGGAGCGGGACTCAAGAGACCCAGTACTTC. Amino acids: CASSYGSGTQETQYF.

This chain joins TRBV30 and TRBJ2-7; possibly TRBD2 for D (6 bases). Trimming pared 2 bases from V and 6 bases from J, leaving 8 bases between. The CDR3 has 11 residues. Germline values: CDR1 GTSNPN, CDR2 SVGIG (reference sequence). The CDR3 sequence is CAWSLGGEQYF. The CDR3 nucleotides read TGTGCCTGGAGTCTCGGGGGCGAGCAGTACTTC.

The chain joins TRBV24-1 to TRBJ1-4; no firm D call. Germline-derived CDR1 and CDR2 are KGHDR and SFDVKD. The CDR3 is 12 amino acids. Trimming stripped 2 bases from V and 8 bases from J, with 5 bases between. Written as DNA, the CDR3 is TGTGCCACCAGTGATTGGGGAGAAAAACTGTTTTTT. Translation: CATSDWGEKLFF.

This chain connects TRBV27 to TRBJ1-6, with TRBD1 matching 8 bases. V dropped 4 bases and J dropped 10; count of bases not matched to a gene: 9. The length of the CDR3 is 15 residues. Germline V gene data show CDR1 as MNHEY and CDR2 as SMNVEV (reference sequence). The CDR3 loop is CASSSPGGLWSPLHF. The DNA of the CDR3 is TGTGCCAGCAGTTCCCCAGGGGGCTTATGGTCACCCCTCCACTTT.

V gene TRBV5-1 combines with J gene TRBJ1-1; no firm D call. V was trimmed by 0 bases and J by 3 bases, leaving 15 bases between them. Germline V lookup: CDR1 SGHRS, CDR2 YFSETQ. The CDR3 consists of 16 residues. CDR3 sequence reads: CASSLGVLGPYTEAFF. The CDR3 DNA reads TGCGCCAGCAGCTTGGGGGTCTTAGGACCATACACTGAAGCTTTCTTT.

Concerning this clone: This CDR3 is also generated by other DNA sequences in the sample. V and J are TRBV19 and TRBJ2-2; D ambiguous. Germline lookup yields CDR1 LNHDA and CDR2 SQIVND (reference sequence). Deletions cut 4 bases from V and 4 bases from J, with 1 base between. The CDR3 loop spans 11 amino acids. CDR3 sequence (DNA): TGTGCCAGTAGTAGCACCGGGGAGCTGTTTTTT. It is translated as CASSSTGELFF.

The V call is TRBV6-6, the J call TRBJ1-3; no firm D call. The CDR3 extends over 16 amino acids. CDR1 is MNHNY, CDR2 SVGAGI, per germline (reference sequence). Trimming removed 5 bases from V and 0 bases from J, with 14 bases in between. This CDR3 reads CASSTGRAVSGNTIYF. CDR3 coding DNA: TGTGCCAGCAGTACGGGAAGGGCGGTCTCTGGAAACACCATATATTTT.

The CDR3: CASSWGQGLNTEAFF. CDR3 nucleotides: TGTGCCAGCAGTTGGGGACAGGGTTTGAACACTGAAGCTTTCTTT. The V call is TRBV27, the J call TRBJ1-1; 9 bases agree with TRBD1. Germline CDR1 reads MNHEY; CDR2 reads SMNVEV (reference sequence). The CDR3 spans 15 residues. V shed 4 bases and J 0 bases; nucleotides not matched to a gene: 3.

The chain uses TRBV19 and TRBJ2-7, with D unresolved. Germline V gives CDR1 LNHDA, CDR2 SQIVND (reference sequence). The CDR3 has 12 residues. V dropped 3 bases and J dropped 5 bases, with 8 bases sitting between them. CDR3 loop: CASSITGHEQYF. The CDR3 DNA follows: TGTGCCAGTAGTATTACGGGCCACGAGCAGTACTTC.

This clone is a singleton in its sample. The rearrangement joins TRBV10-3 to TRBJ1-5; D uncertain. V lost 8 bases and J 4 bases, leaving 12 bases between the germline ends. Germline loops: CDR1 ENHRY, CDR2 SYGVKD. The CDR3 has 13 amino acids. The CDR3 spells CAISDGANQPQHF. CDR3 coding DNA: TGTGCCATCTCGGACGGTGCAAATCAGCCCCAGCATTTT.